One and the same sample provided the 27 T cell receptor beta chains below, sequenced in a study of Ad26.COV2.S vaccination and SARS-CoV-2 variants. Sequenced by immunoSEQ multiplex PCR; TCRdb stores in-frame clones only, minus some. The profile covers some 340,000 clones, with approximately 86% appearing a single time and 2% to 2.5% taken by the ten largest. Treatment meaning: about 20 received Ad26.COV2.S at low or high dose, single or two shots; 5 received placebo; per-sample allocation not given. All samples were drawn on day 63, counting from the first vaccine or placebo injection. The input for sequencing was peripheral blood, taken in a trial of Ad26.COV2.S vaccine versus placebo. Receptors originate from a person aged 18-60 years who received the Ad26.COV2.S COVID-19 vaccine or a placebo.

The rearrangement uses TRBV2 and TRBJ2-7; TRBD1 aligns across 8 bases. The CDR3 is made up of 12 amino acids. After removal of 6 bases from V and 6 bases from J, the junction contained 4 bases not matched to a gene. Germline CDR1 SNHLY, CDR2 FYNNEI. CDR3 nucleotide sequence: TGTGCCAGCAGCGACAGGGGAAGCGAGCAGTACTTC. This encodes CASSDRGSEQYF. The whole variable domain, filled in from reference TRBV2 and TRBJ2-7, reads EPEVTQTPSHQVTQMGQEVILRCVPISNHLYFYWYRQILGQKVEFLVSFYNNEISEKSEIFDDQFSVERPDGSNFTLKIRSTKLEDSAMYFCASSDRGSEQYFGPGTRLTVT.

V is TRBV11-2 and J is TRBJ2-7; 9 bases fit TRBD1. CDR3 length: 14 residues. Trimming took 6 bases from V and 7 from J; bases not matched to a gene: 10. From germline, CDR1 is SGHAT and CDR2 FQNNGV. The CDR3 loop reads CASRDPGQGREQYF. As DNA, the CDR3 is TGTGCCAGCAGAGACCCGGGACAGGGAAGAGAGCAGTACTTC.

The gene calls are TRBV11-1 and TRBJ2-3; tentatively, D is TRBD2 (7 bases). Germline CDR1 and CDR2: SGHAT and FQDESV (reference sequence). V was shortened by 5 bases and J by 4 bases, with 19 bases between the two germline ends. The CDR3 contains 16 residues. This chain's CDR3 is CASSPRWGGFPDTQYF. The CDR3 DNA is TGTGCCAGCAGCCCCCGGTGGGGGGGCTTCCCAGATACGCAGTATTTT.

The rearrangement links TRBV4-1 to TRBJ2-1, with 8 bases that match TRBD1. The CDR3 sequence is 14 residues long. With 9 bases clipped from V and 0 bases from J, the junction kept 4 bases outside the gene matches. Germline CDR1 reads MGHRA; CDR2 reads YSYEKL. CDR3 in amino acids: CASWDRSSYNEQFF. DNA for the CDR3: TGCGCCAGTTGGGACAGGAGCTCCTACAATGAGCAGTTCTTC.

This chain joins TRBV7-9 and TRBJ2-2; 8 bases map to TRBD1. The V and J ends lost 6 bases and 5 bases, in that order; junction bases with no gene match: 5. Per the germline V gene, CDR1 is SEHNR and CDR2 is FQNEAQ (reference sequence). This CDR3 comprises 14 residues. The CDR3 region has the DNA TGTGCCAGCAGTACGGACAGGGAAACCGGGGAGCTGTTTTTT. Translation: CASSTDRETGELFF.

This chain connects TRBV24-1 to TRBJ2-1; TRBD2 matches 13 bases. The germline gives CDR1 KGHDR, CDR2 SFDVKD. The CDR3 spans 16 residues. With 9 bases clipped from V and 4 bases from J, the junction kept 8 bases outside the gene matches. The CDR3 region has the DNA TGTGCCACCGGCGGGACTAGCGGGGCGTCTTACAATGAGCAGTTCTTC. Translation: CATGGTSGASYNEQFF.

The gene calls are TRBV7-9 and TRBJ2-7; possibly TRBD1 or TRBD2 for D (5 bases each). V shed 5 bases and J shed 2 bases, with 13 bases lying between them. Germline lookup yields CDR1 SEHNR and CDR2 FQNEAQ (reference sequence). This CDR3 region has 14 residues. CDR3 sequence (DNA): TGTGCCAGCAGCGAGGGACGGGCCCCCTACGAGCAGTACTTC. Translation gives CASSEGRAPYEQYF.

The J gene is TRBJ2-7, the V gene TRBV6-5, with D unresolved. With 2 bases removed from V and 6 bases from J, the gap between germline ends came to 11 bases. The germline V gene has CDR1 MNHEY and CDR2 SVGAGI. The CDR3 contains 13 residues. This CDR3 reads CASSYGPSGEQYF. For the CDR3, the DNA is TGTGCCAGCAGTTACGGACCCTCTGGCGAGCAGTACTTC.

As regards this clone: The identical CDR3 is also encoded by other nucleotide sequences in the sample. V gene TRBV12-3 or TRBV12-4 combines with J gene TRBJ2-7, with D unresolved. Trimming removed 5 bases at V and 7 bases at J, with 12 bases between. The length of the CDR3 is 12 residues. CDR3 nucleotide sequence: TGTGCCAGCAGTCCCCACTTGGGTGAGCAGTACTTC. Its translation is CASSPHLGEQYF.

The count of this clone is one. The chain combines TRBV28 with TRBJ2-1, with D tentatively TRBD1 (5 bases). V shed 2 bases and J shed 6 bases, with 14 bases lying between them. This CDR3 is 15 amino acids long. In germline, CDR1 is MDHEN, CDR2 SYDVKM. The CDR3 DNA sequence: TGTGCCAGCAGTTTAGAGCAGGGATCCCTCAATGAGCAGTTCTTC. Its translation: CASSLEQGSLNEQFF. Using reference TRBV28 and TRBJ2-1 for the parts outside the CDR3, the full variable domain is DVKVTQSSRYLVKRTGEKVFLECVQDMDHENMFWYRQDPGLGLRLIYFSYDVKMKEKGDIPEGYSVSREKKERFSLILESASTNQTSMYLCASSLEQGSLNEQFFGPGTRLTVL.

The chain employs TRBV7-8 and TRBJ1-6; D is ambiguous. The CDR3 is 15 amino acids. Germline V lookup: CDR1 SGHVS, CDR2 FQNEAQ. Trimming removed 5 bases from V and 7 bases from J, with 15 bases in between. CDR3 DNA: TGTGCCAGCAGCCGAGGTGCACATAAAAATTCACCCCTCCACTTT. Translation: CASSRGAHKNSPLHF.

This clone was observed a handful of times. This chain links TRBV7-8 with TRBJ1-6; 7 bases match TRBD1. Unmatched junction bases numbered 6, after V lost 5 bases and J lost 2 bases. Germline V gives CDR1 SGHVS, CDR2 FQNEAQ. The CDR3 is 16 residues long. CDR3 region: CASSPGGRTYNSPLHF. The CDR3 DNA reads as TGTGCCAGCAGCCCAGGGGGTAGGACCTATAATTCACCCCTCCACTTT. The whole variable domain, remainder taken from reference TRBV7-8 and TRBJ1-6, is GAGVSQSPRYKVAKRGQDVALRCDPISGHVSLFWYQQALGQGPEFLTYFQNEAQLDKSGLPSDRFFAERPEGSVSTLKIQRTQQEDSAVYLCASSPGGRTYNSPLHFGNGTRLTVT.

The chain recombines TRBV7-2 with TRBJ2-3; TRBD1 matches at 8 bases. V lost 5 bases and J lost 1; bases outside the gene matches: 5. The CDR3 runs 15 residues. Germline loops: CDR1 SGHTA, CDR2 FQGNSA. The chain's CDR3 is CASSTTGVRTDTQYF. The CDR3, as DNA: TGTGCCAGCAGCACGACAGGGGTCCGCACAGATACGCAGTATTTT.

The chain is built from TRBV25-1 and TRBJ2-1; D possibly uses TRBD1 or TRBD2 (5 bases each). The germline V gene has CDR1 MGHDK and CDR2 SYGVNS. CDR3 length equals 14 residues. Trimming removed 4 bases from V and 3 bases from J, with 10 bases in between. The CDR3 sequence is CASSGDGIYNEQFF. CDR3 coding DNA: TGTGCCAGCAGTGGGGACGGGATCTACAATGAGCAGTTCTTC.

The chain recombines TRBV6-5 with TRBJ2-3, with a tentative D call TRBD2 (6 bases). This CDR3 comprises 13 residues. Germline values: CDR1 MNHEY, CDR2 SVGAGI. Trimming pared 6 bases from V and 6 bases from J, leaving 13 bases between. CDR3 DNA sequence: TGTGCCAGCAGAAACCCCGGAGGGGATACGCAGTATTTT. Amino acid sequence: CASRNPGGDTQYF.

This chain connects TRBV7-9 to TRBJ2-5, with TRBD1 as a possible D gene (6 bases). Looked up from germline, CDR1 is SEHNR and CDR2 is FQNEAQ (reference sequence). The V gene lost 4 bases and the J gene lost 4 bases, with 19 bases spanning the gap. The CDR3 is 16 amino acids. The CDR3 sequence: CASSSQGARWGETQYF. The CDR3 DNA reads as TGTGCCAGCAGCTCACAGGGTGCGCGGTGGGGAGAGACCCAGTACTTC.

The rearrangement joins TRBV19 to TRBJ1-5, with TRBD1 as a possible D gene (6 bases). Germline V gene sequence: CDR1 LNHDA, CDR2 SQIVND (reference sequence). The CDR3 totals 19 residues. The V and J ends lost 11 bases and 0 bases respectively, with 29 bases between them. CDR3 bases: TGTGCCCTCCGCCACGACGACAAGGGGGGAACATATAGCAATCAGCCCCAGCATTTT. Translating it yields CALRHDDKGGTYSNQPQHF.

The J gene is TRBJ2-7, the V gene TRBV9; either TRBD1 or TRBD2 may supply D (5 bases each). CDR1 and CDR2 (germline): SGDLS, YYNGEE. The V end was cut by 4 bases, the J end by 2 bases, with 16 bases between. The CDR3 length is 15 residues. The CDR3 coding sequence is TGTGCCAGCAGCCCCACCGGGACGGAGACCTACGAGCAGTACTTC. Its protein product is CASSPTGTETYEQYF.

This clone was seen a handful of times. The chain employs TRBV19 and TRBJ2-3; maybe TRBD2 (7 bases). CDR1 and CDR2 from the germline V gene are LNHDA and SQIVND (reference sequence). The CDR3 sequence is 11 residues long. V lost 6 bases and J 7 bases, leaving 8 bases between the germline ends. The chain's CDR3 is CASRGGHTQYF. DNA of the CDR3: TGTGCCAGTAGGGGGGGGCATACGCAGTATTTT. Variable domain in full (rest from reference TRBV19 and TRBJ2-3): DGGITQSPKYLFRKEGQNVTLSCEQNLNHDAMYWYRQDPGQGLRLIYYSQIVNDFQKGDIAEGYSVSREKKESFPLTVTSAQKNPTAFYLCASRGGHTQYFGPGTRLTVL.

The V and J genes are TRBV27 and TRBJ2-3, with TRBD1 matching over 9 bases. Germline values: CDR1 MNHEY, CDR2 SMNVEV (reference sequence). Trimming cost V 4 bases and J 1 base; bases outside gene matches: 3. This CDR3 is 15 amino acids long. For the CDR3, the DNA is TGTGCCAGCAGTTCAGGACAGGGGCGCACAGATACGCAGTATTTT. Translated: CASSSGQGRTDTQYF.

The CDR3 reads CASSISGWETQYF. The CDR3 DNA reads as TGTGCCAGTAGTATCAGTGGTTGGGAGACCCAGTACTTC. V gene TRBV19 combines with J gene TRBJ2-5; D not resolved. Germline V CDR1 and CDR2: LNHDA, SQIVND (reference sequence). V gave up 3 bases and J gave up 5 bases, with 10 bases separating them. The CDR3 consists of 13 residues.

V is TRBV3-1 (or the pseudogene TRBV3-2) and J is TRBJ2-7; D not resolved. Germline CDR1 LGHDT, CDR2 YNNKEL (reference sequence). This CDR3 region has 12 residues. Trimming took off 2 bases at V and 6 bases at J, with 8 bases between the two ends. As DNA, the CDR3 is TGTGCCAGCAGCCAAACAGTGCTCGAGCAGTACTTC. It is translated as CASSQTVLEQYF.

The rearrangement uses TRBV5-1 and TRBJ2-3; D is unresolved. Germline values: CDR1 SGHRS, CDR2 YFSETQ. CDR3 length equals 14 residues. V dropped 2 bases and J dropped 2 bases, with 9 bases sitting between them. The CDR3 DNA follows: TGCGCCAGCAGCTTCGGTCAGATCACAGATACGCAGTATTTT. Translated, it gives CASSFGQITDTQYF.

The V gene is TRBV29-1, the J gene TRBJ2-1; 10 nucleotides match TRBD2. This CDR3 contains 15 residues. The ends lost 1 base at V and 6 bases at J; junction bases unmatched: 6. The V gene's germline CDR1 is SQVTM and CDR2 ANQGSEA. This chain's CDR3 is CSVEGPSGGANEQFF. As DNA, the CDR3 is TGCAGCGTTGAAGGTCCCAGCGGGGGGGCCAATGAGCAGTTCTTC.

The rearrangement uses TRBV28 and TRBJ1-5; no definite D call. CDR1 MDHEN and CDR2 SYDVKM come from the germline V gene. V was clipped by 4 bases and J by 9 bases, with 10 bases between them. This CDR3 comprises 12 residues. The CDR3 loop reads CASSSPDRPQHF. The CDR3 bases are TGTGCCAGCAGTTCTCCGGATCGGCCCCAGCATTTT.

The chain recombines TRBV6-2 or TRBV6-3 with TRBJ1-5, with TRBD1 matching over 10 bases. V trimming: 2 bases; J trimming: 3 bases; junction bases outside the gene matches: 10. Germline V CDR1 and CDR2: MNHEY, SVGEGT. CDR3 size: 18 residues. In DNA, the CDR3 is TGTGCCAGCAGTTACCGCGACCGGGACAGGGGTTACAATCAGCCCCAGCATTTT. Translated: CASSYRDRDRGYNQPQHF.

The CDR3 nucleotides are TGCGCCAGCAGCCAAGAACGGGGAGCAGATACGCAGTATTTT. Its translation is CASSQERGADTQYF. V is TRBV4-1 and J is TRBJ2-3, with D tentatively TRBD2 (5 bases). CDR3 length equals 14 residues. Trimming left V 0 bases short and J 4 bases short, with 8 bases between. CDR1 is MGHRA, CDR2 YSYEKL, per germline.